This record covers a single T cell receptor beta chain. This clonotype has a handful of counts. This receptor's antigen is unknown. No much larger clone exists at a distance of one base, and base qualities are not known. The data stem from a study of identical twins (dated by TCRdb to between 2015 and 2016). Context from the whole study: To test whether fetal clonotypes persist, this study deep-sequenced TCR alpha and beta repertoires from monozygotic twins, from unrelated adults of various ages, and from cord blood. To rule out contamination, the twin experiments were replicated at different times with different library preparation protocols.

Receptors were amplified or captured by 5' RACE. Instrument used: Illumina HiSeq 2000. Template switching added a universal primer binding site, and the final cDNA carried a unique molecular identifier that allowed TCR cDNA molecules to be counted accurately. First-strand cDNA for TCR alpha and beta chains was synthesized from specific primers in the conserved constant-segment region. Each cDNA library was double barcoded, with a SMART-Mk sample barcode plus Illumina barcodes, to control for contamination. TruSeq adapter sequences along with Illumina sample barcodes were introduced in two successive PCR steps. The TCR alpha and beta cDNA libraries were sequenced on the Illumina HiSeq platform using custom primers. As for the original processing: MiGEC was used to process raw reads and extract unique molecular identifiers, and MiXCR was used to find CDR3 positions. For each individual, recombination models were inferred using an EM algorithm with the repgenHMM and IGoR tools. The tcR package in R was used for shared clonotype analysis, with sharing normalized by the product of cloneset sizes. Out-of-frame nonproductive sequences were analyzed to study raw recombination free of thymic and clonal selection effects. TCRdb trimmed the raw reads at Q25, called clones with MiXCR and kept productive beta chains. Each entry merges the rows of one CDR3 protein and shows their most common DNA and genes. For this entry, the V and J calls and clone size follow TCRdb and not the study's own pipeline. The sample table lists 690,000 or so distinct CDR3 sequences, around 8.6% of them with a count of one. Around 0.95% of the sample belongs to the ten largest clones.

At the junction V is shortened by 0 bases and J by 3 bases; bases outside the gene matches: 7. The CDR3 starts with the cysteine, ends with the phenylalanine, and has 16 residues. Here the CDR3 DNA is all that survives: 48 bases in frame from base 1. CDR1 and CDR2 are drawn from the germline V gene: LGHNA, YSLEER. Overall study results and their limits: Because the same donors could not be followed over many years, the conclusions depended on cross-sectional statistical analysis. In monozygotic twins, out-of-frame TCR alpha sharing was systematically underestimated by recombination models, although the models agreed with sharing between unrelated individuals. Out-of-frame TCR alpha sequences shared between twins showed an excess of low generation-probability sequences compared with coincidental sharing between unrelated individuals. Fewer insertions were carried by abundant cord blood beta clonotypes, a similar but weaker trend appeared in young adult naive repertoires, and no such trend appeared in memory repertoires. Invariant T cells such as MAIT and iNKT could partly confound zero-insertion analyses, although diverse VJ usage argued against such confounding for most clonotypes. A weaker excess of twin sharing was found in beta out-of-frame sequences because the signal-to-noise ratio was lowered by fewer shared sequences.

Every donor in the study was a healthy Caucasian. The twin cohort consisted of three pairs of female monozygotic twins, all aged roughly 18 to 29 years. RNA for TCR libraries was isolated from peripheral blood mononuclear cells. The sample also formed part of further work on yellow fever vaccine responses in identical twins. Reported in the second study: The authors reported that the T cell response to vaccination in identical twins appeared partly convergent and partly personalized. In identical twins, the study followed T cell clones that responded to the vaccine with precision.

What was sequenced was PBMCs. The clonotype comes from a woman younger than 30 in good health. The sequence joins TRBV4-3 to TRBJ2-5, with 7 bases matching TRBD2. The DNA is as follows: TGCGCCAGCAGCCAAGACTTTAGGGACTACAAAGAGACCCAGTACTTC. This translates into CASSQDFRDYKETQYF.